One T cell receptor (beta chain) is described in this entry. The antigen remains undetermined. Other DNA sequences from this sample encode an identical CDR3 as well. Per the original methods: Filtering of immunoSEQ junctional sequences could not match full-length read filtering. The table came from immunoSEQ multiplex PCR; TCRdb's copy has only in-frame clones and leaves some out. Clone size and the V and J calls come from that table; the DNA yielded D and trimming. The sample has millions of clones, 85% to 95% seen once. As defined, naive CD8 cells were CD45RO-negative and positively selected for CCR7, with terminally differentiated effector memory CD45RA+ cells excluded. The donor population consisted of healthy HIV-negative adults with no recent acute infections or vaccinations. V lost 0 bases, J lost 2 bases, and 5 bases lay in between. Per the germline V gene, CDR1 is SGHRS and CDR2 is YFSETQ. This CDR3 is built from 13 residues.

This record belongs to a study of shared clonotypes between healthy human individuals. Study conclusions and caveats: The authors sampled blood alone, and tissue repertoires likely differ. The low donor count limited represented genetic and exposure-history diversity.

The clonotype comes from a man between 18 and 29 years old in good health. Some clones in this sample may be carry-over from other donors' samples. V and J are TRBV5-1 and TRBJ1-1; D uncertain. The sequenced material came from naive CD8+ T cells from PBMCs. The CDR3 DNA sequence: TGCGCCAGCAGCTTGGAGGTAAACACTGAAGCTTTCTTT. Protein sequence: CASSLEVNTEAFF.